This passage covers 11 T cell receptor beta chains from one sample sequenced in a study of T cell responses to AZD1222 COVID-19 vaccine. Profiled with immunoSEQ multiplex PCR; TCRdb holds only in-frame clones, not every one. The table shows tens of thousands of clones, with 87% occurring only once. The sequences come from peripheral blood, collected on day 0 of AZD1222 vaccination. These receptors came from an adult in good health.

The rearrangement links TRBV3-1 (or the pseudogene TRBV3-2) to TRBJ2-3; D uncertain. The V and J ends lost 1 base and 2 bases respectively, with 7 bases between them. From germline, CDR1 is LGHDT and CDR2 YNNKEL (reference sequence). This CDR3 comprises 14 residues. The CDR3 DNA reads TGTGCCAGCAGCCAAGGTGGACCCACAGATACGCAGTATTTT. This translates into CASSQGGPTDTQYF.

This sequence joins TRBV9 and TRBJ2-1; D may match TRBD1 or TRBD2 (7 bases each). V shed 4 bases and J shed 5 bases, with 13 bases lying between them. The CDR3 spans 14 residues. Germline loops: CDR1 SGDLS, CDR2 YYNGEE. The CDR3 coding sequence is TGTGCCAGCAGCCCAGGGGGAGGGGACAATGAGCAGTTCTTC. Protein sequence: CASSPGGGDNEQFF.

The chain's CDR3 is CASSEQSGTSGNNEQFF. The CDR3 DNA reads TGCGCCAGCAGTGAGCAGTCCGGGACTAGCGGGAACAATGAGCAGTTCTTC. This chain links TRBV10-1 with TRBJ2-1, with 13 bases identical to TRBD2. The V gene's germline CDR1 is WNHNN and CDR2 SYGVQD (reference sequence). J was trimmed by 5 bases and V by 2 bases; bases with no gene match: 6. The CDR3 is made up of 17 amino acids.

The gene calls are TRBV18 and TRBJ1-4; D remains ambiguous. Trimming removed 6 bases at V and 2 bases at J, with 16 bases between. Per the germline V gene, CDR1 is KGHSH and CDR2 is LQKENI. CDR3 length: 16 residues. For the CDR3, the DNA is TGTGCCAGCTCCCCAAGGATATTTTCGACTAATGAAAAACTGTTTTTT. Its translation is CASSPRIFSTNEKLFF.

The V and J genes are TRBV7-9 and TRBJ2-3; D is uncertain. CDR3 size: 12 residues. V lost 4 bases, J lost 3 bases, and 5 bases lay in between. The germline gives CDR1 SEHNR, CDR2 FQNEAQ (reference sequence). CDR3 nucleotide sequence: TGTGCCAGCAGCTCTCCGACAGATACGCAGTATTTT. The encoded protein is CASSSPTDTQYF. Supplemented by reference TRBV7-9 and TRBJ2-3, the full variable domain reads DTGVSQNPRHKITKRGQNVTFRCDPISEHNRLYWYRQTLGQGPEFLTYFQNEAQLEKSRLLSDRFSAERPKGSFSTLEIQRTEQGDSAMYLCASSSPTDTQYFGPGTRLTVL.

The V and J genes are TRBV5-1 and TRBJ2-7; the D gene is possibly TRBD1 (5 bases). The CDR3 is 17 residues long. Deletions cut 2 bases from V and 3 bases from J, with 21 bases between. In germline, CDR1 is SGHRS, CDR2 YFSETQ. The CDR3 nucleotides are TGCGCCAGCAGCTTTGGGGCGGTCCCCTCCCGTTTCTACGAGCAGTACTTC. Protein product: CASSFGAVPSRFYEQYF.

The chain uses TRBV10-3 and TRBJ2-1; 13 positions match TRBD2. The CDR3 has 17 residues. J was trimmed by 3 bases and V by 6 bases; bases with no gene match: 8. Germline V gene data show CDR1 as ENHRY and CDR2 as SYGVKD. CDR3 sequence reads: CAIRRTSGSVGYNEQFF. CDR3 DNA sequence: TGTGCCATCAGAAGGACTAGCGGGAGTGTGGGCTACAATGAGCAGTTCTTC.

V is TRBV4-2 and J is TRBJ1-5, with 7 bases aligning to TRBD1. Unmatched junction bases numbered 10, after V lost 1 base and J lost 7 bases. The CDR3 has 16 amino acids. In germline, CDR1 is LGHNA, CDR2 YNFKEQ. CDR3 sequence (DNA): TGTGCCAGCAGCCAAGCGATTTGCAGGGGGGACCAGCCCCAGCATTTT. This encodes CASSQAICRGDQPQHF.

The chain uses TRBV10-3 and TRBJ1-2; D is unresolved. Trimming removed 6 bases from V and 8 bases from J, with 16 bases in between. CDR3 length: 13 amino acids. Germline V gives CDR1 ENHRY, CDR2 SYGVKD. CDR3 nucleotides: TGTGCCATCAGCTTGGATCGGGCCGGCGGCTACACCTTC. Its translation: CAISLDRAGGYTF.

This chain uses TRBV7-7 with TRBJ2-7; D perhaps matches TRBD2 (6 bases). CDR3 size: 15 residues. The V gene's germline CDR1 is SSHAT and CDR2 FNYEAQ (reference sequence). Trimming left V 1 base short and J 5 bases short, with 15 bases between. Written as DNA, the CDR3 is TGTGCCAGCAGCTTAGGGGTGGGAGGTCGCCACGAGCAGTACTTC. Protein: CASSLGVGGRHEQYF.

The chain joins TRBV24-1 to TRBJ2-1; 7 bases are shared with TRBD2. Per the germline V gene, CDR1 is KGHDR and CDR2 is SFDVKD. The CDR3 consists of 14 residues. Trimming removed 1 base from V and 9 bases from J; junction bases left unmatched: 5. CDR3 nucleotides: TGTGCCACCAGTGATTTATCTAGCGGAAGTGAGCAGTTCTTC. This sequence encodes CATSDLSSGSEQFF.